A selection of T cell receptor beta chains follows, all from one sample in a study of blood T cell repertoires in COVID-19. Sequencing used immunoSEQ multiplex PCR; TCRdb keeps in-frame clones, though not all of them. The repertoire holds about 210,000 clones, with roughly four fifths as singletons. Sequenced: peripheral blood. These receptors were taken from a woman between 35 and 50 years old with acute or convalescent COVID-19. The CDR3 runs from the conserved cysteine through the conserved F or W. A D gene is named only where the DNA matches it firmly. Size values are once, few and many counts, or a class for expanded clones, and some rows have none.

V gene: TRBV5-5
clone size: .
D gene: .
J gene: TRBJ2-7
CDR3 DNA: TGTGCCAGCAGCTTGGGTGACAGCTCCTACGAGCAGTACTTC
CDR3 protein: CASSLGDSSYEQYF

V gene: TRBV7-2
clone size: .
D gene: TRBD2
J gene: TRBJ2-2
CDR3 DNA: TGTGCCAGCAGCTCGCACGGGGGGGCCGGGGAGCTGTTTTTT
CDR3 protein: CASSSHGGAGELFF

V gene: TRBV9
clone size: .
D gene: .
J gene: TRBJ1-5
CDR3 DNA: TGTGCCAGCAGCGGCGAACCCACAGGGTTTGGGCAGCCCCAGCATTTT
CDR3 protein: CASSGEPTGFGQPQHF

V gene: TRBV28
clone size: .
D gene: TRBD1
J gene: TRBJ2-7
CDR3 DNA: TGTGCCAGCAGAGTACAGGGGAACCGCGAGCAGTACTTC
CDR3 protein: CASRVQGNREQYF

V gene: TRBV5-1
clone size: .
D gene: .
J gene: TRBJ2-1
CDR3 DNA: TGCGCCAGCACGGGAGTTTCAAGCTCCTACAATGAGCAGTTCTTC
CDR3 protein: CASTGVSSSYNEQFF

V gene: TRBV7-2
clone size: .
D gene: .
J gene: TRBJ1-4
CDR3 DNA: TGTGCCAGCAGCTTTTCTATAGAGGGAAAACTGTTTTTT
CDR3 protein: CASSFSIEGKLFF

V gene: TRBV7-8
clone size: .
D gene: .
J gene: TRBJ2-3
CDR3 DNA: TGTGCCAGCAGCGCCAGGGGCATCACAGATACGCAGTATTTT
CDR3 protein: CASSARGITDTQYF

V gene: TRBV30
clone size: .
D gene: .
J gene: TRBJ2-2
CDR3 DNA: TGTGCCTGGAGTGTAGGGGGAAAGAGCGGGGAGCTGTTTTTT
CDR3 protein: CAWSVGGKSGELFF

V gene: TRBV13
clone size: .
D gene: .
J gene: TRBJ1-2
CDR3 DNA: TGTGCCAGCAGCTTATATTCGGGGAGCTATGGCTACACCTTC
CDR3 protein: CASSLYSGSYGYTF

V gene: TRBV27
clone size: .
D gene: .
J gene: TRBJ2-7
CDR3 DNA: TGTGCCAGCGGGTGGCGGGGAGATCGAGAGCAGTACTTC
CDR3 protein: CASGWRGDREQYF

V gene: TRBV27
clone size: .
D gene: TRBD2
J gene: TRBJ2-7
CDR3 DNA: TGTGCCAGCAGTTTAGGACTAGCGGGTTACGAGCAGTACTTC
CDR3 protein: CASSLGLAGYEQYF

V gene: TRBV19
clone size: .
D gene: TRBD1
J gene: TRBJ2-7
CDR3 DNA: TGTGCCAGTAGTCCCCCCCCGGGACAGGACCTCCGGGGGAACGAGCAGTACTTC
CDR3 protein: CASSPPPGQDLRGNEQYF

V gene: TRBV7-9
clone size: once
D gene: .
J gene: TRBJ1-5
CDR3 DNA: TGTGCCAGCAGTTCCGAGGGCCATCAGCCCCAGCATTTT
CDR3 protein: CASSSEGHQPQHF

V gene: TRBV4-1
clone size: .
D gene: TRBD2
J gene: TRBJ2-7
CDR3 DNA: TGCGCCAGCAGCCAGGCCGGGGGGGACTACGAGCAGTACTTC
CDR3 protein: CASSQAGGDYEQYF

V gene: TRBV5-6
clone size: .
D gene: .
J gene: TRBJ2-3
CDR3 DNA: TGTGCCAGCAGCTTGGATATAGGGGGACGAGGCACAGATACGCAGTATTTT
CDR3 protein: CASSLDIGGRGTDTQYF

V gene: TRBV19
clone size: .
D gene: .
J gene: TRBJ2-2
CDR3 DNA: TGTGCCAGTAGTGGTCAGGGTCTTCGAGCCGGGGAGCTGTTTTTT
CDR3 protein: CASSGQGLRAGELFF

V gene: TRBV10-3
clone size: .
D gene: TRBD2
J gene: TRBJ2-3
CDR3 DNA: TGTGCCATCAGCTCCGGGGGGATGGATACGCAGTATTTT
CDR3 protein: CAISSGGMDTQYF

V gene: TRBV2
clone size: .
D gene: .
J gene: TRBJ1-1
CDR3 DNA: TGTGCCAGCAGTGAAGGGCAAATTGAAGCTTTCTTT
CDR3 protein: CASSEGQIEAFF

V gene: TRBV5-1
clone size: .
D gene: TRBD1
J gene: TRBJ2-2
CDR3 DNA: TGCGCCAGCGAACCGGGACAGGGGGGCGCCGGGGAGCTGTTTTTT
CDR3 protein: CASEPGQGGAGELFF

V gene: TRBV2
clone size: .
D gene: .
J gene: TRBJ2-7
CDR3 DNA: TGTGCCAGCAGCGCGGGACAGAGCTACGAGCAGTACTTC
CDR3 protein: CASSAGQSYEQYF

V gene: TRBV29-1
clone size: few
D gene: TRBD2
J gene: TRBJ2-7
CDR3 DNA: TGCAGGGATCCTATAGGGAAATTTACTAGCGATGATTACGAGCAGTACTTC
CDR3 protein: CRDPIGKFTSDDYEQYF

V gene: TRBV2
clone size: .
D gene: TRBD1
J gene: TRBJ2-7
CDR3 DNA: TGTGCCAGCAATTTAAGGGGGACAGGGAGCTCCTACGAGCAGTACTTC
CDR3 protein: CASNLRGTGSSYEQYF

V gene: TRBV5-5
clone size: .
D gene: TRBD2
J gene: TRBJ2-3
CDR3 DNA: TGTGCCAGCAGCTTGGTTCTATTCACCTTCGCGGGGGAAGATACGCAGTATTTT
CDR3 protein: CASSLVLFTFAGEDTQYF

V gene: TRBV6-5
clone size: .
D gene: TRBD1
J gene: TRBJ2-3
CDR3 DNA: TGTGCCAGCAGTTACGGGGACAGGGACGCAGATACGCAGTATTTT
CDR3 protein: CASSYGDRDADTQYF

V gene: TRBV19
clone size: .
D gene: .
J gene: TRBJ2-3
CDR3 DNA: TGTGCCAGTAGTATAGAGCCGACAGTTAACACAGATACGCAGTATTTT
CDR3 protein: CASSIEPTVNTDTQYF

V gene: TRBV9
clone size: .
D gene: TRBD1
J gene: TRBJ2-1
CDR3 DNA: TGTGCCAGCAGCGGCGGACAGGGAAGTCCCTACAATGAGCAGTTCTTC
CDR3 protein: CASSGGQGSPYNEQFF

V gene: TRBV6-2/TRBV6-3
clone size: .
D gene: .
J gene: TRBJ2-1
CDR3 DNA: TGTGCCAGCAGTTACGGGCGTCGCAATGAGCAGTTCTTC
CDR3 protein: CASSYGRRNEQFF

V gene: TRBV10-2
clone size: .
D gene: .
J gene: TRBJ1-1
CDR3 DNA: TGCGCCAGCAGTGATTACATGGAGGGTGACACTGAAGCTTTCTTT
CDR3 protein: CASSDYMEGDTEAFF